The clone carrying this T cell receptor beta chain was observed a handful of times. What it binds is unknown. The V gene lost 1 base and the J gene lost 3 bases, with 11 bases spanning the gap. CDR3 length equals 14 residues. CDR1 and CDR2 (germline): SGHTS, YDEGEE. From the 5' RACE reads, TCRdb called clonotypes with MiXCR, one entry per CDR3 protein. The sample holds roughly 190,000 distinct CDR3 sequences, more than 25% seen once. This sample was taken from a study of T-cell memory formation after mild COVID-19. Regarding the study as a whole: Some clones that responded turned up in pre-infection memory, which suggests that cross-reactive memory joined in. Clones which contracted sat mainly in CM and EM if CD4+, and in EMRA if CD8+.

Specimen: PBMCs or a T cell subset sorted from them (not recorded which). The clonotype was recovered from an adult woman who had mild COVID-19 (a few samples of this study predate the infection). Cell type and time point are not known. The rearrangement links TRBV5-8 to TRBJ2-7; D is ambiguous. CDR3 protein: CASSLLGKGYEQYF. DNA for the CDR3: TGTGCCAGCAGCTTGCTGGGTAAGGGCTACGAGCAGTACTTC.